This T cell receptor beta chain came from a study of CD8 T cells in ankylosing spondylitis (dated by TCRdb to 2017 to 2019). Some background on the complete study: T cell receptor beta repertoires were profiled in healthy donors and ankylosing spondylitis patients so that disease-linked TCR variants could be found. The whole study cohort included 95 to 130 healthy donors and 20 to 30 ankylosing spondylitis patients. Samples of peripheral blood were taken, and for ankylosing spondylitis patients, synovial fluid was collected as well.

Paper-wide results and their limitations: The disease-linked clones were reported to be significantly enriched in matched synovial fluid samples from ankylosing spondylitis patients. A CD8+ phenotype was shown by the disease-linked clones, which were found at relatively low frequencies in peripheral blood. Some motif variants had previously been reported in the synovial fluid and blood of reactive arthritis patients, which suggests shared mechanisms of disease initiation. A TCR beta motif of several highly homologous amino acid variants appeared characteristic of blood from ankylosing spondylitis patients.

The CDR3 measures 13 amino acids from cysteine to phenylalanine. Only CDR3 DNA remains: 39 bases, in frame from the first base. Trimming takes 7 bases off V and 0 bases off J; junction bases not matched to a gene: 6. From a lookup of the germline V gene, CDR1 and CDR2 are SQVTM and ANQGSEA. This clonotype was recorded many times. What this receptor recognizes is not known. Base-call qualities are not available, and no considerably larger clone is one nucleotide away. For sequencing, an Illumina HiSeq 2500 was employed. TCR beta libraries were prepared by quantitative 5'-RACE with molecular barcodes. On the study's bioinformatics: To identify disease-linked TCR variants, a new computational method was used, one built on a probabilistic model of VDJ rearrangement. The public reads were quality trimmed at Q25 with fastp and then assembled into clones with MiXCR by TCRdb, keeping productive beta chains. CDR3 protein duplicates are merged, each entry listing the most common genes and DNA. TCRdb, not the original authors, processed these V and J calls. The sample profile shows about 220,000 distinct CDR3 sequences; roughly 24% of them were found once. Of the sample, about 6.9% falls within the top ten clones.

The receptor was isolated from a male donor with ankylosing spondylitis or in good health (not recorded which). Input material: blood, either unsorted or a sorted T cell fraction (not recorded which). This chain is built from TRBV29-1 and TRBJ2-7, with 7 central nucleotides matching TRBD2. The CDR3 loop reads CSALAAPSYEQYF. The sequenced DNA is TGCAGCGCTCTAGCGGCTCCCTCCTACGAGCAGTACTTC.